This T cell receptor beta chain was recorded in a study of blood T cells in healthy people across ages. Through a sample-barcoded 5' primer and a J-beta primer mix, a second PCR was run for 7 to 11 cycles. MiXCR, applied by TCRdb to the 5' RACE reads, yields one record per CDR3 protein. The profile shows some 1.8 million distinct CDR3 sequences, about 39% of them singletons. Sequencing was carried out using blood. The origin of this receptor is a human donor in good health.

The CDR3 region is CASSEAGGAGEQYF. CDR3 nucleotide sequence: TGTGCCAGCAGTGAAGCAGGAGGGGCCGGCGAGCAGTACTTC. V gene TRBV6-1 combines with J gene TRBJ2-7; a possible D gene is TRBD2 (6 bases). The CDR3 runs 14 residues. Germline V gives CDR1 MNHNS, CDR2 SASEGT. The V end lost 0 bases, the J end lost 6 bases, and 12 bases lay between the germline ends.